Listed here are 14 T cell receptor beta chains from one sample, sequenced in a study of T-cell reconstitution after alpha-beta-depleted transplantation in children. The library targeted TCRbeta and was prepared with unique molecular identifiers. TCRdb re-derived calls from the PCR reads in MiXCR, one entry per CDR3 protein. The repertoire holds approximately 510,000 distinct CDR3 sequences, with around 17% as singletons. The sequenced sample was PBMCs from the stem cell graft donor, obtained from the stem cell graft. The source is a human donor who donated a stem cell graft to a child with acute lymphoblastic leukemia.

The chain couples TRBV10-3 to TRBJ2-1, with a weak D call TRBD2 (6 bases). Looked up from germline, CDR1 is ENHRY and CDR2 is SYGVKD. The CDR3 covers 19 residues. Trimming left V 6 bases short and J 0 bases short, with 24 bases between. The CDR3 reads CAIRSELWEARSSYNEQFF. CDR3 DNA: TGTGCCATCAGGAGTGAGCTCTGGGAGGCAAGATCCTCCTACAATGAGCAGTTCTTC.

This chain's CDR3 is CASSLGTGGLTEAFF. The CDR3 DNA reads as TGCGCCAGCAGCTTGGGGACAGGGGGCCTTACTGAAGCTTTCTTT. This sequence joins TRBV5-1 and TRBJ1-1, with 11 bases identical to TRBD1. V gave up 0 bases and J gave up 5 bases; unmatched junction bases: 3. The CDR3 is 15 amino acids. The germline V gene encodes CDR1 SGHRS and CDR2 YFSETQ. The full variable domain, completed using reference TRBV5-1 and TRBJ1-1, is KAGVTQTPRYLIKTRGQQVTLSCSPISGHRSVSWYQQTPGQGLQFLFEYFSETQRNKGNFPGRFSGRQFSNSRSEMNVSTLELGDSALYLCASSLGTGGLTEAFFGQGTRLTVV.

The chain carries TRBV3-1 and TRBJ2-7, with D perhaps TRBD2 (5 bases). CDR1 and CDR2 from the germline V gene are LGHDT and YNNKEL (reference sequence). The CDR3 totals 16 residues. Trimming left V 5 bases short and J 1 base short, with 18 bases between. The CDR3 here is CASSTYVLAPSYEQYF. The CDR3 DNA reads TGTGCCAGCAGCACATATGTTCTAGCCCCATCCTACGAGCAGTACTTC.

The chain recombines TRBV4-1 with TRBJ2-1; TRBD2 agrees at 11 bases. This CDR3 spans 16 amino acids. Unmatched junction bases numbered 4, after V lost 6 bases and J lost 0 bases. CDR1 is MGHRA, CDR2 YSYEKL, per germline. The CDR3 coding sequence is TGCGCCAGCAGGTCTAGCGGGAGGAGCTCCTACAATGAGCAGTTCTTC. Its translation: CASRSSGRSSYNEQFF.

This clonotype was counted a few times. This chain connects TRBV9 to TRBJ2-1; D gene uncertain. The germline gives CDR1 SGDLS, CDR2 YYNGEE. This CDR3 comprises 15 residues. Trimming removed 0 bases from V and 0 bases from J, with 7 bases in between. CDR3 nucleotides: TGTGCCAGCAGCGTAGGACCTTTCTCCTACAATGAGCAGTTCTTC. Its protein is CASSVGPFSYNEQFF.

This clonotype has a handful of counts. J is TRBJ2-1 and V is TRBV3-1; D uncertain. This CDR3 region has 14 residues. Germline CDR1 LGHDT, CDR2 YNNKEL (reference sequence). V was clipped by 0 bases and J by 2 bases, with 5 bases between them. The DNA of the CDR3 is TGTGCCAGCAGCCAAGATCCAGCCTACAATGAGCAGTTCTTC. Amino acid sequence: CASSQDPAYNEQFF.

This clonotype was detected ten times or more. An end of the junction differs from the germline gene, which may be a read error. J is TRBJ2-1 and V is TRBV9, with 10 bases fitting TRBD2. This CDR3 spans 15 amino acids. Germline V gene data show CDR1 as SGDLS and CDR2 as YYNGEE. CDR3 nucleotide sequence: TGCGCCAGCAGCCCGACTAGCGGGCCCTACAATGAGCAGTTCTTC. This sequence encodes CASSPTSGPYNEQFF. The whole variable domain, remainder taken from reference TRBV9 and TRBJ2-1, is DSGVTQTPKHLITATGQRVTLRCSPRSGDLSVYWYQQSLDQGLQFLIQYYNGEERAKGNILERFSAQQFPDLHSELNLSSLELGDSALYFCASSPTSGPYNEQFFGPGTRLTVL.

Here the CDR3 reads CASSLAGTGGEETQYF. The CDR3 nucleotides read TGCGCCAGCAGCTTGGCCGGGACAGGGGGCGAAGAGACCCAGTACTTC. The V call is TRBV5-1, the J call TRBJ2-5; TRBD1 matches 12 bases. This CDR3 is 16 amino acids long. The germline CDR1 and CDR2 sequences are SGHRS and YFSETQ. The junction had 3 bases not matched to a gene; V was cut back by 0 bases and J by 3 bases.

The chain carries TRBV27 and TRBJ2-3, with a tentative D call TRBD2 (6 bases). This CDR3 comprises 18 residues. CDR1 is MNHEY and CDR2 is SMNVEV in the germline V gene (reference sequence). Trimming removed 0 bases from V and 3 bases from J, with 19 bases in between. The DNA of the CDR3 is TGTGCCAGCAGTTTATCGCCTCCGGGGGTAATACTAACAGATACGCAGTATTTT. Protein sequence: CASSLSPPGVILTDTQYF.

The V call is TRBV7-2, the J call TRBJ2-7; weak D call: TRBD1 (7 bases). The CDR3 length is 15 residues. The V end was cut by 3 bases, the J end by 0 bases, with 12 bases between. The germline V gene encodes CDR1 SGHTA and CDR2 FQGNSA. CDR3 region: CASSFRGEGSYEQYF. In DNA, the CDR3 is TGTGCCAGCAGCTTCAGGGGGGAAGGCTCCTACGAGCAGTACTTC. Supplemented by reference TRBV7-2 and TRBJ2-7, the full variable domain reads GAGVSQSPSNKVTEKGKDVELRCDPISGHTALYWYRQSLGQGLEFLIYFQGNSAPDKSGLPSDRFSAERTGGSVSTLTIQRTQQEDSAVYLCASSFRGEGSYEQYFGPGTRLTVT.

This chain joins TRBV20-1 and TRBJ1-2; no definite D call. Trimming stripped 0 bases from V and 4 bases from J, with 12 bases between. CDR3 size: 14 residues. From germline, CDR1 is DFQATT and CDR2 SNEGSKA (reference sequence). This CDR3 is CSARESGVRYGYTF. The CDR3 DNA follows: TGCAGTGCTAGAGAAAGCGGGGTCCGCTATGGCTACACCTTC.

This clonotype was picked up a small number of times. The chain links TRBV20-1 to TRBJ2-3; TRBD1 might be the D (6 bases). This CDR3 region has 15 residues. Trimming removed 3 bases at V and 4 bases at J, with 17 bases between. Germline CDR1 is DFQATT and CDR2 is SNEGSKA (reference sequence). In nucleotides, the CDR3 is TGCAGTGCTAGTTCTCCGACAGGACGGTCAGATACGCAGTATTTT. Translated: CSASSPTGRSDTQYF.

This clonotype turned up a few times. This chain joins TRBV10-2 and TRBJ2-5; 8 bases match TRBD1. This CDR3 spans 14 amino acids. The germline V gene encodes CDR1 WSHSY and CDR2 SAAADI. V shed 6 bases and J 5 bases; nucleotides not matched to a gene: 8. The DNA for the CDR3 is TGCGCCAGCAGGAGACAGGGGCTAGGGGAGACCCAGTACTTC. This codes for CASRRQGLGETQYF.

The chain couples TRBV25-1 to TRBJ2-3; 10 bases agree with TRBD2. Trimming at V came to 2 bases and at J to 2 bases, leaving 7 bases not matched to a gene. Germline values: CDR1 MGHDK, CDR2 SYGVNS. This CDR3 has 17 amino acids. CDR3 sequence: CASSEDLAGGNTDTQYF. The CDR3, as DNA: TGTGCCAGCAGTGAAGATTTAGCGGGGGGTAACACAGATACGCAGTATTTT.